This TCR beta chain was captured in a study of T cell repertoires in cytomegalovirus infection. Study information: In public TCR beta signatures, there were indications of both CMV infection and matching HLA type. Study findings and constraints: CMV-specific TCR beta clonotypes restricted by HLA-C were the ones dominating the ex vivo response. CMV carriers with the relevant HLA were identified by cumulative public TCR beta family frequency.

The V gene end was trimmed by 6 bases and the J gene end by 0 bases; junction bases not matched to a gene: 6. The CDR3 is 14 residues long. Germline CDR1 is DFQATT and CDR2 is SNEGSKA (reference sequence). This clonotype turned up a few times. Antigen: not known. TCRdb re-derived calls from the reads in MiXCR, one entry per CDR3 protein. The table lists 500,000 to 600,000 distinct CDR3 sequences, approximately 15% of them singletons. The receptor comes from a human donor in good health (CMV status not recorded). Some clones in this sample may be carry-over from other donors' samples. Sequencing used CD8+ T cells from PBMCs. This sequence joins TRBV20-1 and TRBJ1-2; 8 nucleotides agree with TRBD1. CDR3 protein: CSAPTGDANYGYTF. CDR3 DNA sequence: TGCAGTGCCCCGACAGGGGATGCTAACTATGGCTACACCTTC.